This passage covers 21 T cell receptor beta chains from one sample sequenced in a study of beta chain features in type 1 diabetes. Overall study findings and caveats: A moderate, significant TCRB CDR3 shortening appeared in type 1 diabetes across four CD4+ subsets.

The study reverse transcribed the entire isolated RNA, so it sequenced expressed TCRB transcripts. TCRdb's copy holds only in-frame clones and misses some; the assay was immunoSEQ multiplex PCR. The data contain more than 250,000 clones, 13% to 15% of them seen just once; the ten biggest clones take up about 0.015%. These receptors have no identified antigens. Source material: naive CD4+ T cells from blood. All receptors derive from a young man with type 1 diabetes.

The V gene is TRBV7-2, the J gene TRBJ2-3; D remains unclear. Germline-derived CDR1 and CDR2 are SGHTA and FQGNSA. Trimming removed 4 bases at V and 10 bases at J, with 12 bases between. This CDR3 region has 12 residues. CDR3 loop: CASSSQRVPQYF. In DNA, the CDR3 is TGTGCCAGCAGCTCCCAGCGAGTCCCGCAGTATTTT.

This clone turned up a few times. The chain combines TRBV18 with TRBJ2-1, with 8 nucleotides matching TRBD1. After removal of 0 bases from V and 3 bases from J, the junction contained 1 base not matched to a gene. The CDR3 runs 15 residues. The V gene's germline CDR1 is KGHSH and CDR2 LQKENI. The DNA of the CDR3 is TGTGCCAGCTCACCACCGGGACAGGTCTACAATGAGCAGTTCTTC. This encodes CASSPPGQVYNEQFF.

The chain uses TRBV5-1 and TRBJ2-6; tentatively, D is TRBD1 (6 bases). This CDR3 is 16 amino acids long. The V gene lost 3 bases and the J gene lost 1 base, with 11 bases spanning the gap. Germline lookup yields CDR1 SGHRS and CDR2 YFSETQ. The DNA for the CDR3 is TGCGCCAGCAGCTCACCAACAGGGTCTGGGGCCAACGTCCTGACTTTC. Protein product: CASSSPTGSGANVLTF.

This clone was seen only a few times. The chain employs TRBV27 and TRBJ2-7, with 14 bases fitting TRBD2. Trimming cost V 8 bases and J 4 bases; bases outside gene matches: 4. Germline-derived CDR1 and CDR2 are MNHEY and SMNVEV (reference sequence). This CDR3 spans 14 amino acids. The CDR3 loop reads CASPRTSGRYEQYF. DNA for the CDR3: TGTGCCAGCCCCAGGACTAGCGGGAGGTACGAGCAGTACTTC.

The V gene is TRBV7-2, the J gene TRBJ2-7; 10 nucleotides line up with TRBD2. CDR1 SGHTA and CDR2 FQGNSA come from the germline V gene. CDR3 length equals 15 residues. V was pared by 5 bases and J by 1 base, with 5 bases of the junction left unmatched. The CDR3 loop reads CASSVRLAGSYEQYF. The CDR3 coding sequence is TGTGCCAGCAGCGTTCGACTAGCGGGTTCCTACGAGCAGTACTTC.

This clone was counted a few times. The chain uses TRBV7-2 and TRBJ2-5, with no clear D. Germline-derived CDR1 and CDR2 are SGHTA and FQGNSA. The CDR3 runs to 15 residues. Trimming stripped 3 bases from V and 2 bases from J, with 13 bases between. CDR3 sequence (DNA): TGTGCCAGCAGCTTGGTCGTTTTAGATCAAGAGACCCAGTACTTC. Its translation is CASSLVVLDQETQYF.

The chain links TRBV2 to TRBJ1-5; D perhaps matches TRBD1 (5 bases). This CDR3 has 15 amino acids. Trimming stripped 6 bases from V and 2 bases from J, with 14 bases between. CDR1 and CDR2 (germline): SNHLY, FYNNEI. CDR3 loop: CASSPRVIGNQPQHF. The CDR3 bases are TGTGCCAGCAGCCCCAGGGTAATCGGCAATCAGCCCCAGCATTTT.

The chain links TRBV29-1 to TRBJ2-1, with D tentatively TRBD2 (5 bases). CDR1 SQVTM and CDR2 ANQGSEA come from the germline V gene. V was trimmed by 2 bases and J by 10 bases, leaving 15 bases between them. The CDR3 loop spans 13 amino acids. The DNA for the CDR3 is TGCAGCGTTGAACGGGTAGGCCGGGGAGAGCAGTTCTTC. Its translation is CSVERVGRGEQFF.

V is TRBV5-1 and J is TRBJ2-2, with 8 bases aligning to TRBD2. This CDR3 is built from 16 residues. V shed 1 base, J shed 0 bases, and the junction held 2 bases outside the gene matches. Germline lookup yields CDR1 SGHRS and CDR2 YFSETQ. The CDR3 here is CASSLRSGTNTGELFF. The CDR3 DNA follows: TGCGCCAGCAGCTTGCGTAGCGGGACGAACACCGGGGAGCTGTTTTTT.

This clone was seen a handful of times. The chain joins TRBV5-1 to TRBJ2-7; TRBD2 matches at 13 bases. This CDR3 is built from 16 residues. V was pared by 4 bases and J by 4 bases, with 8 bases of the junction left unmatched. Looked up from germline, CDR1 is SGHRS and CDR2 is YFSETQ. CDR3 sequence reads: CASSLGLAGSYYEQYF. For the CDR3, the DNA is TGCGCCAGCAGCCTGGGACTAGCGGGAAGCTATTACGAGCAGTACTTC.

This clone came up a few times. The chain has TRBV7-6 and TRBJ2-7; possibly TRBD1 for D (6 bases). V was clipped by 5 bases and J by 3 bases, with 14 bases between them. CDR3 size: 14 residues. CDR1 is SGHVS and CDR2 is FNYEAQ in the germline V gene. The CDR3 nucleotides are TGTGCCAGCAGCCCTGGGACGGGACACTACGAGCAGTACTTC. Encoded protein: CASSPGTGHYEQYF.

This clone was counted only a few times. CDR3 DNA sequence: TGCGCCAGCAGCCGAGGTCTAGCGGGAGGAGGCACAGATACGCAGTATTTT. It is translated as CASSRGLAGGGTDTQYF. The chain employs TRBV5-1 and TRBJ2-3; 11 bases align to TRBD2. V dropped 4 bases and J dropped 1; count of bases not matched to a gene: 8. The germline CDR1 and CDR2 sequences are SGHRS and YFSETQ. CDR3 length: 17 amino acids.

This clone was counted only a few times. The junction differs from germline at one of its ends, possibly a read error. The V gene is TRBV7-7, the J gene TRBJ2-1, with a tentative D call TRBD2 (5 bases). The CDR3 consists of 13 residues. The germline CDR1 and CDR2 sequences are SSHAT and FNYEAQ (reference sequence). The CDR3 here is CASSLGGLAEQFF. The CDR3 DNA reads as TGTGCTAGCAGCTTAGGCGGTCTAGCCGAGCAGTTCTTC. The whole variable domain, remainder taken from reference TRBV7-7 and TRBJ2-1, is GAGVSQSPRYKVTKRGQDVTLRCDPISSHATLYWYQQALGQGPEFLTYFNYEAQPDKSGLPSDRFSAERPEGSISTLTIQRTEQRDSAMYRCASSLGGLAEQFFGPGTRLTVL.

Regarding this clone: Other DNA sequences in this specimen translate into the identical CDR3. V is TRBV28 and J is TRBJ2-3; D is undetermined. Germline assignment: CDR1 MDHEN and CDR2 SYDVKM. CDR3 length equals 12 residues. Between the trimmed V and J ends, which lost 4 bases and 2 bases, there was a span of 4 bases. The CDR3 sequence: CASSSFTDTQYF. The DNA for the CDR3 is TGTGCCAGCAGTTCCTTCACAGATACGCAGTATTTT.

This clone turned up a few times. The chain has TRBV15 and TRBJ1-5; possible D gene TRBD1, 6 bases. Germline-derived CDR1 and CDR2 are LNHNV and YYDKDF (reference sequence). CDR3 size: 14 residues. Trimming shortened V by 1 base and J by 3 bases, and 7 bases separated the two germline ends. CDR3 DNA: TGTGCCACCAGCAGAGCAGGGGTCAATCAGCCCCAGCATTTT. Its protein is CATSRAGVNQPQHF.

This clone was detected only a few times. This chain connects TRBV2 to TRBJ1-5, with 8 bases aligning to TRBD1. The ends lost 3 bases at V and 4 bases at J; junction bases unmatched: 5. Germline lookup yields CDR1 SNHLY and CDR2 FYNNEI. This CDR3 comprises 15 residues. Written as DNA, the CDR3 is TGTGCCAGCAGTGAGATGGGACAGGATAATCAGCCCCAGCATTTT. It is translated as CASSEMGQDNQPQHF.

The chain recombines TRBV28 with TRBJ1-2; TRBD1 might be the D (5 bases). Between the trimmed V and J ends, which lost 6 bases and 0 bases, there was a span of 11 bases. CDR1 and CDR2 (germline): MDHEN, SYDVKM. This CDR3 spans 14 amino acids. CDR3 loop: CASSGGGTNYGYTF. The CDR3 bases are TGTGCCAGCAGCGGCGGGGGGACTAACTATGGCTACACCTTC.

CDR3 sequence reads: CASRTPPAGVTKNIQYF. The CDR3 DNA sequence: TGTGCCAGCAGGACCCCACCAGCGGGAGTTACCAAAAACATTCAGTACTTC. The V and J genes are TRBV28 and TRBJ2-4; TRBD2 matches at 8 bases. Trimming cost V 6 bases and J 2 bases; bases outside gene matches: 12. The CDR3 contains 17 residues. Germline CDR1 MDHEN, CDR2 SYDVKM.

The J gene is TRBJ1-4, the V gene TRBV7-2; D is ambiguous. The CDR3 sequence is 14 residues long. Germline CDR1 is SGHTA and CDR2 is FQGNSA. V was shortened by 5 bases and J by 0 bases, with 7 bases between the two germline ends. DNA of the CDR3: TGTGCCAGCAGCCCGGTAGCAACTAATGAAAAACTGTTTTTT. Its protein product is CASSPVATNEKLFF.

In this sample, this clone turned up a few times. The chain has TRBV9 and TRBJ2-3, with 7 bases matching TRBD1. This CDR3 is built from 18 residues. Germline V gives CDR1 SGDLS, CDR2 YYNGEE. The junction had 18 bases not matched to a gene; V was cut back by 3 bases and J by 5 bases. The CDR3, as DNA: TGTGCCAGCAGCGCCCTGCAGGACAGGTCTTTTGGAAGAGATACGCAGTATTTT. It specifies CASSALQDRSFGRDTQYF. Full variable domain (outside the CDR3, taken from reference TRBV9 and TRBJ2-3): DSGVTQTPKHLITATGQRVTLRCSPRSGDLSVYWYQQSLDQGLQFLIQYYNGEERAKGNILERFSAQQFPDLHSELNLSSLELGDSALYFCASSALQDRSFGRDTQYFGPGTRLTVL.

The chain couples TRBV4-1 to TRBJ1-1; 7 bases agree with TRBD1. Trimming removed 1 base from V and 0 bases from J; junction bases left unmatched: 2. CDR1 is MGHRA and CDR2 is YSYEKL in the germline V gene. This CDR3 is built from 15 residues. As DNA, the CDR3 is TGCGCCAGCAGCCAAGGGGACAGCATGAACACTGAAGCTTTCTTT. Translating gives CASSQGDSMNTEAFF.